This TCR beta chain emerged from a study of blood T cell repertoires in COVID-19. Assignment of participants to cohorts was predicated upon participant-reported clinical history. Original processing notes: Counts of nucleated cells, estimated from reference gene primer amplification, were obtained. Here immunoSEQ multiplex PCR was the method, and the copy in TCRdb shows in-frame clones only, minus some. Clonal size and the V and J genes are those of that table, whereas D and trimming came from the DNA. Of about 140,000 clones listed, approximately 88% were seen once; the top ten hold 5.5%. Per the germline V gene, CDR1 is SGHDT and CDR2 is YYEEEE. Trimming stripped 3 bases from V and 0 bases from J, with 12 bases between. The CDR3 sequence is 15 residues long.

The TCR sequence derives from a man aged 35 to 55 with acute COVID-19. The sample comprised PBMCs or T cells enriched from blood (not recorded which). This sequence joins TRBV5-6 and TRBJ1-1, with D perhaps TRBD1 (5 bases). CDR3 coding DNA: TGTGCCAGCAGCTCCGGACACGTCGTGAACACTGAAGCTTTCTTT. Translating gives CASSSGHVVNTEAFF.